Included here is one TCR beta chain sequence, with context. One junction end disagrees with the germline gene, perhaps due to a read error. Clones were sequenced by immunoSEQ multiplex PCR, and TCRdb holds only the in-frame ones, with some missing. This table holds approximately 76,000 clones, about 89% found once. This entry comes from a study of OX40 agonist ivuxolimab in advanced cancers. Germline loops: CDR1 MNHNS, CDR2 SASEGT. This CDR3 is 18 amino acids long. The sample consisted of CD4+ or CD8+ T cells sorted from blood, taken in a trial of the OX40 agonist ivuxolimab. The chain employs TRBV6-1 and TRBJ1-4; D may be TRBD1 (6 bases). The TCR sequence derives from an adult with an advanced solid tumor such as melanoma, head and neck, liver or kidney cancer. CDR3: CASSEQVPGDVKAYNCLF. DNA for the CDR3: TGTGCCAGCAGTGAACAGGTCCCAGGGGACGTGAAAGCCTATAACTGTCTTTTT.